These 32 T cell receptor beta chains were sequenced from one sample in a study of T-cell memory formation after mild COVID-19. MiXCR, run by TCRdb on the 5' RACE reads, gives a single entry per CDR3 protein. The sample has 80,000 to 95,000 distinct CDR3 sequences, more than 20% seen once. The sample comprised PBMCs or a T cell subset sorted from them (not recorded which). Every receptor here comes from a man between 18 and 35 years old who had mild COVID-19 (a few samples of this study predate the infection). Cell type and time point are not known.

Here the CDR3 DNA reads TGCGCCAGCAGCCAGCTAGGCAAACCGGGCCCAAACTACGAGCAGTACTTC. This encodes CASSQLGKPGPNYEQYF. V is TRBV4-1 and J is TRBJ2-7; D gene uncertain. CDR1 and CDR2 from the germline V gene are MGHRA and YSYEKL. Trimming left V 3 bases short and J 3 bases short, with 21 bases between. CDR3 length equals 17 residues.

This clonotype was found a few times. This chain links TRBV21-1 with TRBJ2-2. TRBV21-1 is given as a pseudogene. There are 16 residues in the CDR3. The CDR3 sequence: CASSKALKPNTGELFF. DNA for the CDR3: TGTGCCAGCAGCAAAGCCCTAAAACCGAACACCGGGGAGCTGTTTTTT.

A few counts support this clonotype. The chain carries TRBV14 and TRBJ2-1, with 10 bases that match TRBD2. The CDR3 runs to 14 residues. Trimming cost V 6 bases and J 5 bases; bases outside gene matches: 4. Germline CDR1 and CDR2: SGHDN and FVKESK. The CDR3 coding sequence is TGTGCCAGCAGATTGAGCGGGGGGGACAATGAGCAGTTCTTC. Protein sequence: CASRLSGGDNEQFF.

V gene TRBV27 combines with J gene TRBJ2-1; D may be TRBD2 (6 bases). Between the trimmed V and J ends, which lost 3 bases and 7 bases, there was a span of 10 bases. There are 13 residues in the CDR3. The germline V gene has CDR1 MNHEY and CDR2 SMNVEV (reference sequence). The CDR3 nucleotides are TGTGCCAGCAGTTTGGGGGGTAAGAATGAGCAGTTCTTC. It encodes CASSLGGKNEQFF.

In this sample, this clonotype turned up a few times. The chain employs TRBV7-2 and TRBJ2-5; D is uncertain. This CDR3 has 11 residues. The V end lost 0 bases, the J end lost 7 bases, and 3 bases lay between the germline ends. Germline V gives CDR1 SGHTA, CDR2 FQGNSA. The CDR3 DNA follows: TGTGCCAGCAGCTTAGCTATGACCCAGTACTTC. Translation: CASSLAMTQYF.

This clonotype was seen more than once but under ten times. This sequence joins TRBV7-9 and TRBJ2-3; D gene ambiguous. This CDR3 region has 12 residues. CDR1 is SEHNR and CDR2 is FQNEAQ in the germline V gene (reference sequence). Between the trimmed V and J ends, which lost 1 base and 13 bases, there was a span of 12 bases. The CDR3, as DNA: TGTGCCAGCAGCTTAGATTGGCGCCTGAAGTATTTT. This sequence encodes CASSLDWRLKYF.

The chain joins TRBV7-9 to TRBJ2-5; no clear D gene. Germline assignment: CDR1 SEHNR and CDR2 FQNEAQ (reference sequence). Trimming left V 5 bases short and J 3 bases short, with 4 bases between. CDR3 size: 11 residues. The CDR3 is CASSPKETQYF. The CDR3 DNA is TGTGCCAGCAGCCCCAAAGAGACCCAGTACTTC.

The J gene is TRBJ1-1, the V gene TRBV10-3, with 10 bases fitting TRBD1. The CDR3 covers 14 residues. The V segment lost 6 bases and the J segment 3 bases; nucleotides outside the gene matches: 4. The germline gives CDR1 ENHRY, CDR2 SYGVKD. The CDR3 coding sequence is TGTGCCATCAGGACTGGACAGGGGGACACTGAAGCTTTCTTT. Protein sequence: CAIRTGQGDTEAFF.

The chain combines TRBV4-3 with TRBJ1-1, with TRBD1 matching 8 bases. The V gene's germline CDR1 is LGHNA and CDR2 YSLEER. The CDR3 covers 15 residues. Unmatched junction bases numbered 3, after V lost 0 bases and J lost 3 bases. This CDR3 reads CASSQDRGRDTEAFF. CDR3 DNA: TGCGCCAGCAGCCAAGACAGGGGGCGCGACACTGAAGCTTTCTTT.

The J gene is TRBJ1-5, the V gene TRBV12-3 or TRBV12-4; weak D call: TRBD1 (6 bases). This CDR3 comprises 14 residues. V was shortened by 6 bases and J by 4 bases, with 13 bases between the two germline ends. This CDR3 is CASRPSGANQPQHF. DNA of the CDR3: TGTGCCAGCAGGCCGTCGGGGGCGAATCAGCCCCAGCATTTT.

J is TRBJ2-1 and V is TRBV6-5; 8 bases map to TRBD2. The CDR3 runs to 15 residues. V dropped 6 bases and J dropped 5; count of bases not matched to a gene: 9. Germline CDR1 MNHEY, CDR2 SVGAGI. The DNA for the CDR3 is TGTGCCAGCAGCCGGACTAGCCGTAAGCACAATGAGCAGTTCTTC. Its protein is CASSRTSRKHNEQFF.

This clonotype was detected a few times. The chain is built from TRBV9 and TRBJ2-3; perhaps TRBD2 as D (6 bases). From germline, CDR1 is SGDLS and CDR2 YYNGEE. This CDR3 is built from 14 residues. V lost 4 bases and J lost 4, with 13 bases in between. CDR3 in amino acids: CASSSDGEADTQYF. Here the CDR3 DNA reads TGTGCCAGCAGCTCTGATGGGGAGGCAGATACGCAGTATTTT. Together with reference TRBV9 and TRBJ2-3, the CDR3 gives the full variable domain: DSGVTQTPKHLITATGQRVTLRCSPRSGDLSVYWYQQSLDQGLQFLIQYYNGEERAKGNILERFSAQQFPDLHSELNLSSLELGDSALYFCASSSDGEADTQYFGPGTRLTVL.

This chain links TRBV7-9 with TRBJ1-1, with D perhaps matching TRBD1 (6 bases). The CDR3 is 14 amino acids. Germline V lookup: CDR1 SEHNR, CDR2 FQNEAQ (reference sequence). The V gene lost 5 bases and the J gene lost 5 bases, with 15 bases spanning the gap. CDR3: CASSTGWGRTEAFF. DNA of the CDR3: TGTGCCAGCAGCACCGGTTGGGGGCGGACTGAAGCTTTCTTT.

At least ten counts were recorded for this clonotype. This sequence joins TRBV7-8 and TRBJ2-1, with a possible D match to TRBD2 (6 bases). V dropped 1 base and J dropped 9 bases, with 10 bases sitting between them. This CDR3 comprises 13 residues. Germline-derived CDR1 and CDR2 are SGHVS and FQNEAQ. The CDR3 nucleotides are TGTGCCAGCAGCTTAGTATGGGGGGTTGAGCAGTTCTTC. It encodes CASSLVWGVEQFF.

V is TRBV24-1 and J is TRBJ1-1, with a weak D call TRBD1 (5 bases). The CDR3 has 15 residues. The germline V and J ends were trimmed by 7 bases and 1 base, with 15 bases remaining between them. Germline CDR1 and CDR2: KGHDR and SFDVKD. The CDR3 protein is CATRETGETNTEAFF. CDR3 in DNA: TGTGCCACCAGAGAAACGGGGGAGACGAACACTGAAGCTTTCTTT.

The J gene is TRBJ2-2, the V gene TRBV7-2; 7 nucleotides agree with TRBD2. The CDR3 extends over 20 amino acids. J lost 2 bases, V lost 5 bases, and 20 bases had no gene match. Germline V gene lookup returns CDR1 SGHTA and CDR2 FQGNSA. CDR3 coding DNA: TGTGCCAGCAGCCCCGCCCTGGGGATTGGACTAGTTCCTAACACCGGGGAGCTGTTTTTT. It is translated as CASSPALGIGLVPNTGELFF.

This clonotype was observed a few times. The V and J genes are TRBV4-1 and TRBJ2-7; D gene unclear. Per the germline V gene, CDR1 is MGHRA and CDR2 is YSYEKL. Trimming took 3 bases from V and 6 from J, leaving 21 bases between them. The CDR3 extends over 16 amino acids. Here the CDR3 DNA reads TGCGCCAGCAGCCAGGGCAGGCCCCCCCAATCCGCCGAGCAGTACTTC. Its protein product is CASSQGRPPQSAEQYF.

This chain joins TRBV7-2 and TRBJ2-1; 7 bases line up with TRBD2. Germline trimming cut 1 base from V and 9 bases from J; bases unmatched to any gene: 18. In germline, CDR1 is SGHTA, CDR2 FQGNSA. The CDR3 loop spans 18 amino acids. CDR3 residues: CASSLGRPAGKPGGEQFF. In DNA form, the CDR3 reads TGTGCCAGCAGCTTAGGTCGGCCAGCGGGGAAACCGGGCGGTGAGCAGTTCTTC.

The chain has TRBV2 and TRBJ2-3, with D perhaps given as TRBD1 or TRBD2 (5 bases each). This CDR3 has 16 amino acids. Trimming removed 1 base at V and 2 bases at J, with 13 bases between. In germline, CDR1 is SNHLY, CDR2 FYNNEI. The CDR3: CASSEGLGEITDTQYF. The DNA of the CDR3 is TGTGCCAGCAGTGAAGGGCTGGGGGAGATCACAGATACGCAGTATTTT.

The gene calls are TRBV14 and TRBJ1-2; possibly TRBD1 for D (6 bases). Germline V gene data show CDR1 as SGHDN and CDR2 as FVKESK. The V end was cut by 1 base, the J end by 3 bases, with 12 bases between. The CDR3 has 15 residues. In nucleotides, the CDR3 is TGTGCCAGCAGCCAAGTTCAGGGGAGCGACTATGGCTACACCTTC. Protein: CASSQVQGSDYGYTF.

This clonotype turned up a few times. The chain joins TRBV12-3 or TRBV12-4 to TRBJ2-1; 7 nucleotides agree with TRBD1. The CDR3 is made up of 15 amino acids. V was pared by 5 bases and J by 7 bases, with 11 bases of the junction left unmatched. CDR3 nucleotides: TGTGCCAGCAGTCCAACAGGGGTACGGGGAAATGAGCAGTTCTTC. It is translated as CASSPTGVRGNEQFF.

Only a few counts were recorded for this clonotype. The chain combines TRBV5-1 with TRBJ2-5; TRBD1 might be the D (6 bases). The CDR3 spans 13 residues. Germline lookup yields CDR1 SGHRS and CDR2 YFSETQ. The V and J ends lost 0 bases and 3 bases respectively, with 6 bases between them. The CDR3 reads CASSLEGEETQYF. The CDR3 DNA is TGCGCCAGCAGCTTGGAGGGGGAAGAGACCCAGTACTTC. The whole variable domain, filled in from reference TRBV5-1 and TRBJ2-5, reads KAGVTQTPRYLIKTRGQQVTLSCSPISGHRSVSWYQQTPGQGLQFLFEYFSETQRNKGNFPGRFSGRQFSNSRSEMNVSTLELGDSALYLCASSLEGEETQYFGPGTRLLVL.

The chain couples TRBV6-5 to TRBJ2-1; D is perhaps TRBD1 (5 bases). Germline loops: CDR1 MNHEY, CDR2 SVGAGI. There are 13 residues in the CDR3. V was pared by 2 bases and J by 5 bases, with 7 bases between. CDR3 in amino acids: CASSYGADNEQFF. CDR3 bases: TGTGCCAGCAGTTACGGGGCAGACAATGAGCAGTTCTTC.

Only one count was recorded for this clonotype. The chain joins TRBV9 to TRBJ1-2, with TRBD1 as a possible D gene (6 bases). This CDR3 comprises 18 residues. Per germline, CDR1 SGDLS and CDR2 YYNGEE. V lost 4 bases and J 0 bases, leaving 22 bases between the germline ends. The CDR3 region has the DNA TGTGCCAGCAGCCCTCAACAGGGCGGAGGGCGAGCTAACTATGGCTACACCTTC. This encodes CASSPQQGGGRANYGYTF.

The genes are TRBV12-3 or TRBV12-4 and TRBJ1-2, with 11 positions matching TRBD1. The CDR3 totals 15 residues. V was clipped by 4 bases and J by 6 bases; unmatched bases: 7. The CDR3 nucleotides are TGTGCCAGCAGTTCTAGGACAGGGGGCTTCGATGGCTACACCTTC. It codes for CASSSRTGGFDGYTF.

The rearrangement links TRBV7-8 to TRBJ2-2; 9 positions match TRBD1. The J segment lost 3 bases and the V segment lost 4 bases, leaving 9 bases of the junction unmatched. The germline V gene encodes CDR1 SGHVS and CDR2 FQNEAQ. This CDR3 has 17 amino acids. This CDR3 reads CASSSVLRTGDTGELFF. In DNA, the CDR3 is TGTGCCAGCAGCTCAGTACTCCGGACAGGGGACACCGGGGAGCTGTTTTTT.

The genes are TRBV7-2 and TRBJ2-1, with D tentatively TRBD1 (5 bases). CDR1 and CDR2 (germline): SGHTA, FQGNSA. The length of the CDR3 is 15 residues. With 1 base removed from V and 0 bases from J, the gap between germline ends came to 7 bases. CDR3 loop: CASSLEGVSYNEQFF. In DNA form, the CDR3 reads TGTGCCAGCAGCTTAGAAGGGGTCTCCTACAATGAGCAGTTCTTC.

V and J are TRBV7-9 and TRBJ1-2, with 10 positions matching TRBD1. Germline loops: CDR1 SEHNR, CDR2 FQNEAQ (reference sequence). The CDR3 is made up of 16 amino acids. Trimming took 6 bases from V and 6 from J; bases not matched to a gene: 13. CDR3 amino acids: CASSRSGTGVSNGYTF. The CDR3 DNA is TGTGCCAGCAGTCGATCCGGGACAGGGGTTTCCAATGGCTACACCTTC.

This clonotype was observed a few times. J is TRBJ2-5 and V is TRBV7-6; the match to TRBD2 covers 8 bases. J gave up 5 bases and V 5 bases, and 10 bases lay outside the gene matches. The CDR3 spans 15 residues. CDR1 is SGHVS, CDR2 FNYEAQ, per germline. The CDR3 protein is CASSPSGGSRETQYF. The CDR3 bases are TGTGCCAGCAGCCCTTCGGGGGGGAGCAGGGAGACCCAGTACTTC. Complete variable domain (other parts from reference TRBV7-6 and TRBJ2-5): GAGVSQSPRYKVTKRGQDVALRCDPISGHVSLYWYRQALGQGPEFLTYFNYEAQQDKSGLPNDRFSAERPEGSISTLTIQRTEQRDSAMYRCASSPSGGSRETQYFGPGTRLLVL.

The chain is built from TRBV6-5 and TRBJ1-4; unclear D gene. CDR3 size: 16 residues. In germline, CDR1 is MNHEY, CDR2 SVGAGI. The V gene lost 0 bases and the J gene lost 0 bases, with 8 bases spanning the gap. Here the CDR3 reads CASSYSGSATNEKLFF. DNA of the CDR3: TGTGCCAGCAGTTACTCGGGTTCTGCAACTAATGAAAAACTGTTTTTT.

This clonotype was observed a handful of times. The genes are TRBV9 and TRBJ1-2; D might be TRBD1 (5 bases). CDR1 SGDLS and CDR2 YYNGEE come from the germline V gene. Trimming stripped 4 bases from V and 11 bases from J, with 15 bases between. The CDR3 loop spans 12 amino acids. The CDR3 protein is CASSPWDGRYTF. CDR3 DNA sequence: TGTGCCAGCAGCCCTTGGGACGGGCGGTACACCTTC. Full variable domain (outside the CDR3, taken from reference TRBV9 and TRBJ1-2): DSGVTQTPKHLITATGQRVTLRCSPRSGDLSVYWYQQSLDQGLQFLIQYYNGEERAKGNILERFSAQQFPDLHSELNLSSLELGDSALYFCASSPWDGRYTFGSGTRLTVV.

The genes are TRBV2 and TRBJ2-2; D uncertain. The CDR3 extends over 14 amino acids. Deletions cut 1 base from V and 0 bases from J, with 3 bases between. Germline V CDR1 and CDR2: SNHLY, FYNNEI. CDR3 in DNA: TGTGCCAGCAGTGAAGGAACGAACACCGGGGAGCTGTTTTTT. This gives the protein CASSEGTNTGELFF.